This T cell receptor beta chain derives from a study of cytotoxic CD8 clonotypes in ibrutinib-treated CLL. Regarding the study as a whole: Shared public clonotypes were rare, and on treatment they either got smaller or stayed the same. Collection times varied between progressing and sustained-remission patients.

With regard to this clone: What it recognizes is unknown.

About 2 micrograms of genomic DNA from cryopreserved PBMCs went into TCR beta libraries. Assay: immunoSEQ multiplex PCR; the TCRdb copy retains only in-frame clones and omits some. This table holds 80,000 to 95,000 clones, about 85% found once. From germline, CDR1 is ENHRY and CDR2 SYGVKD. This CDR3 comprises 12 residues. Deletions cut 10 bases from V and 8 bases from J, with 17 bases between. The clonotype originates from a human donor with chronic lymphocytic leukemia. This material consisted of PBMCs, taken after 12 months of ibrutinib treatment. The chain joins TRBV10-3 to TRBJ1-2; D is uncertain. The DNA for the CDR3 is TGTGCCACCACGTCCGCGGGTAACGGCTACACCTTC. This encodes CATTSAGNGYTF.